The rows below give T cell receptor beta chains drawn from one sample of a study of T cells expressing NK-cell markers. Following a re-call of the 5' RACE reads, TCRdb has one entry per CDR3 protein and lacks DNA. This sample's clone table lists a few hundred thousand distinct CDR3 sequences. The specimen sequenced was blood T cells: a sorted CD56 or NKG2C T cell subset, CD4+ or CD8+ T cells, or bulk PBMC T cells (not recorded which). Receptors originate from a man between 18 and 29 years old in good health. Both conserved end residues are part of each CDR3.

>TRBV12-3/TRBV12-4|TRBJ1-2
CASSPGFIYTF
>TRBV20-1|TRBJ2-6
CSARGGESGANVLTF
>TRBV27|TRBJ1-4
CASSEAGFGEKLFF
>TRBV5-6|TRBJ2-1
CASSFRLGTAYNEQFF
>TRBV6-5|TRBJ2-1
CASSYFDSLIDNEQFF
>TRBV6-6|TRBJ2-3
CASSPRSGNTQYF
>TRBV3-1|TRBJ2-1
CASSHWVGPYNEQFF
>TRBV29-1|TRBJ2-2
CSVAPSRPNTGELFF
>TRBV20-1|TRBJ2-1
CSAPSTGTSKRGEQFF
>TRBV7-9|TRBJ2-5
CASSPPGRGQETQYF
>TRBV27|TRBJ2-1
CASSLPQAGGPNEQFF
>TRBV12-3/TRBV12-4|TRBJ2-5
CASSSLRAGETQYF
>TRBV27|TRBJ2-1
CASSERGFWYNEQFF
>TRBV3-1|TRBJ2-1
CASNLAGGDNEQFF
>TRBV20-1|TRBJ2-7
CSARVENLYEQYF
>TRBV12-3/TRBV12-4|TRBJ1-1
CASRSSGRTEAFF
>TRBV30|TRBJ1-4
CAWSVHRGTEKLFF